These T cell receptor beta chains were read from a single sample in a study of human T cells and chemical hapten exposure. TCRdb fed the 5' RACE reads into MiXCR, producing one record per CDR3 protein. The sample lists about 80,000 distinct CDR3 sequences, about 16% occurring once. These receptor sequences come from a female donor in good health. The CDR3 runs from the conserved cysteine through the conserved F or W. The D gene is left open where the match is weak. Clone sizes are given selectively: once, few, many, or a class where the clone is expanded.

V: TRBV6-6
D: -
J: TRBJ1-4
size: few
CDR3: CASSLDGPREKLFF
DNA: TGTGCCAGCAGTCTCGACGGACCCAGGGAAAAACTGTTTTTT

V: TRBV20-1
D: -
J: TRBJ2-1
size: many
CDR3: CSARLWTENNEQFF
DNA: TGCAGTGCTAGATTGTGGACAGAAAACAATGAGCAGTTCTTC

V: TRBV7-9
D: -
J: TRBJ2-7
size: many
CDR3: CASSLQRGQTPYEQYF
DNA: TGTGCCAGCAGCTTACAAAGGGGCCAGACTCCCTACGAGCAGTACTTC

V: TRBV7-2
D: -
J: TRBJ1-4
size: few
CDR3: CASSLAGAREKLFF
DNA: TGTGCCAGCAGCTTAGCGGGGGCCAGAGAAAAACTGTTTTTT

V: TRBV5-1
D: -
J: TRBJ1-2
size: few
CDR3: CASSSQGGAGYTF
DNA: TGCGCCAGCAGTTCCCAGGGAGGGGCTGGCTACACCTTC

V: TRBV21-1
D: -
J: TRBJ2-1
size: -
CDR3: CASSHGCLALSSYNEQFF
DNA: TGTGCCAGCAGCCACGGATGTTTAGCGCTAAGCTCCTACAATGAGCAGTTCTTC

V: TRBV6-1
D: -
J: TRBJ1-1
size: many
CDR3: CASSEAGRDPNTEAFF
DNA: TGTGCCAGCAGTGAAGCAGGCAGGGACCCTAACACTGAAGCTTTCTTT

V: TRBV20-1
D: -
J: TRBJ2-2
size: few
CDR3: CSGSDGNTGELFF
DNA: TGCAGTGGAAGTGACGGGAACACCGGGGAGCTGTTTTTT

V: TRBV6-5
D: -
J: TRBJ2-3
size: few
CDR3: CASSYADWGTDTQYF
DNA: TGTGCCAGCAGTTACGCAGACTGGGGCACAGATACGCAGTATTTT

V: TRBV7-9
D: -
J: TRBJ1-1
size: -
CDR3: CASSPGRTEAFF
DNA: TGTGCCAGCAGCCCGGGACGGACTGAAGCTTTCTTT

V: TRBV7-2
D: TRBD2
J: TRBJ2-7
size: -
CDR3: CASSPGLAGGRSYEQYF
DNA: TGTGCCAGCAGCCCAGGACTAGCGGGGGGCCGCTCCTACGAGCAGTACTTC

V: TRBV20-1
D: -
J: TRBJ2-7
size: few
CDR3: CSAPTPTLTTYEQYF
DNA: TGCAGTGCTCCAACACCGACCCTAACGACCTACGAGCAGTACTTC

V: TRBV13
D: TRBD2
J: TRBJ2-7
size: few
CDR3: CASSARTSGRARSYEQYF
DNA: TGTGCCAGCAGCGCCCGGACTAGCGGGAGGGCCAGGTCCTACGAGCAGTACTTC

V: TRBV28
D: -
J: TRBJ1-1
size: -
CDR3: CASLPYGNTEAFF
DNA: TGTGCCAGCCTCCCATATGGGAACACTGAAGCTTTCTTT

V: TRBV3-1
D: TRBD2
J: TRBJ2-1
size: -
CDR3: CASSQVGGRGEQFF
DNA: TGTGCCAGCAGCCAAGTGGGGGGGAGGGGTGAGCAGTTCTTC

V: TRBV18
D: TRBD2
J: TRBJ2-5
size: few
CDR3: CASSVAGRETQYF
DNA: TGTGCCAGCTCAGTAGCGGGCCGGGAGACCCAGTACTTC

V: TRBV2
D: -
J: TRBJ1-1
size: -
CDR3: CASGGRVNTEAFF
DNA: TGTGCCAGCGGAGGCAGGGTTAACACTGAAGCTTTCTTT

V: TRBV7-9
D: TRBD1
J: TRBJ2-3
size: -
CDR3: CASSLNPVVGTANTDTQYF
DNA: TGTGCCAGCAGCTTAAATCCCGTCGTCGGGACAGCGAACACAGATACGCAGTATTTT

V: TRBV2
D: TRBD1
J: TRBJ1-6
size: few
CDR3: CASSPRTGPISPLHF
DNA: TGTGCCAGCAGTCCCAGGACAGGCCCAATTTCACCCCTCCACTTT

V: TRBV28
D: -
J: TRBJ2-6
size: -
CDR3: CASRGQASGANVLTF
DNA: TGTGCCAGCAGGGGGCAGGCCTCTGGGGCCAACGTCCTGACTTTC

V: TRBV24-1
D: -
J: TRBJ2-2
size: -
CDR3: CATSESGQNTGELFF
DNA: TGTGCCACCAGTGAGTCGGGACAAAACACCGGGGAGCTGTTTTTT

V: TRBV5-6
D: -
J: TRBJ1-5
size: -
CDR3: CASSRSLSNQPQHF
DNA: TGTGCCAGCAGCCGTTCTTTGAGCAATCAGCCCCAGCATTTT

V: TRBV6-2/TRBV6-3
D: -
J: TRBJ1-6
size: many
CDR3: CASSYAGFNSPLHF
DNA: TGTGCCAGCAGTTACGCGGGGTTCAATTCACCCCTCCACTTT

V: TRBV6-1
D: -
J: TRBJ1-2
size: few
CDR3: CASSEGGSHGYTF
DNA: TGTGCCAGCAGTGAAGGGGGGAGCCATGGCTACACCTTC

V: TRBV7-9
D: -
J: TRBJ2-1
size: few
CDR3: CASSLAIGGNRPSYNEQFF
DNA: TGTGCCAGCAGCTTAGCGATCGGAGGAAACCGGCCTTCCTACAATGAGCAGTTCTTC

V: TRBV12-5
D: -
J: TRBJ1-2
size: -
CDR3: CASGLPNAGQRSYGYTF
DNA: TGTGCTAGTGGTTTGCCCAATGCGGGACAACGATCCTATGGCTACACCTTC

V: TRBV5-1
D: -
J: TRBJ2-7
size: -
CDR3: CASSLNAGSYEQYF
DNA: TGCGCCAGCAGCTTGAATGCGGGCAGCTACGAGCAGTACTTC

V: TRBV20-1
D: -
J: TRBJ2-5
size: few
CDR3: CSAIAVNQETQYF
DNA: TGCAGTGCTATTGCGGTCAACCAAGAGACCCAGTACTTC

V: TRBV2
D: TRBD1
J: TRBJ1-3
size: few
CDR3: CASRWDSGNTIYF
DNA: TGTGCCAGCAGGTGGGACAGTGGAAACACCATATATTTT

V: TRBV6-5
D: TRBD2
J: TRBJ2-7
size: many
CDR3: CASSYSTSGSYEQYF
DNA: TGTGCCAGCAGTTACTCGACTAGCGGGAGCTACGAGCAGTACTTC

V: TRBV20-1
D: TRBD2
J: TRBJ2-5
size: many
CDR3: CSARRTSGIQETQYF
DNA: TGCAGTGCTAGGAGGACTAGCGGGATCCAAGAGACCCAGTACTTC

V: TRBV20-1
D: -
J: TRBJ1-6
size: -
CDR3: CSAREGFYNSPLHF
DNA: TGCAGTGCTAGAGAGGGGTTCTATAATTCACCCCTCCACTTT

V: TRBV5-4
D: TRBD1
J: TRBJ2-2
size: few
CDR3: CASSTGTGDTGELFF
DNA: TGTGCCAGCAGCACCGGGACAGGGGACACCGGGGAGCTGTTTTTT

V: TRBV20-1
D: -
J: TRBJ1-1
size: -
CDR3: CSAKAGSYTEAFF
DNA: TGCAGTGCTAAGGCGGGATCCTACACTGAAGCTTTCTTT

V: TRBV9
D: -
J: TRBJ1-1
size: -
CDR3: CASSYTGTEAFF
DNA: TGTGCCAGCAGCTACACGGGGACTGAAGCTTTCTTT

V: TRBV6-2/TRBV6-3
D: TRBD1
J: TRBJ2-7
size: -
CDR3: CASSYPPDRGVNEQYF
DNA: TGTGCCAGCAGTTACCCCCCGGACAGGGGAGTGAACGAGCAGTACTTC

V: TRBV6-4
D: -
J: TRBJ2-3
size: -
CDR3: CASSEGGGEEDTQYF
DNA: TGTGCCAGCAGTGAGGGCGGCGGGGAAGAAGATACGCAGTATTTT

V: TRBV28
D: -
J: TRBJ2-4
size: few
CDR3: CASSFRRGLAKNIQYF
DNA: TGTGCCAGCAGTTTCAGGCGGGGACTAGCCAAAAACATTCAGTACTTC

V: TRBV5-1
D: TRBD2
J: TRBJ2-1
size: few
CDR3: CASSLDPASGGNEQFF
DNA: TGCGCCAGCAGCTTGGATCCGGCTAGCGGTGGGAATGAGCAGTTCTTC

V: TRBV28
D: TRBD2
J: TRBJ2-3
size: -
CDR3: CASSRTSGTTDTQYF
DNA: TGTGCCAGCAGTCGGACTAGCGGGACCACAGATACGCAGTATTTT

V: TRBV20-1
D: TRBD1
J: TRBJ1-3
size: -
CDR3: CSAPGTGRNTIYF
DNA: TGCAGTGCCCCAGGGACAGGGAGAAACACCATATATTTT

V: TRBV12-5
D: -
J: TRBJ1-6
size: -
CDR3: CASGLGHNSPLHF
DNA: TGTGCTAGTGGTTTGGGACACAATTCACCCCTCCACTTT

V: TRBV30
D: TRBD2
J: TRBJ2-2
size: -
CDR3: CAVAGLNTGELFF
DNA: TGTGCGGTAGCGGGATTAAACACCGGGGAGCTGTTTTTT

V: TRBV7-8
D: -
J: TRBJ2-7
size: -
CDR3: CASSLAQGPSYEQYF
DNA: TGTGCCAGCAGCTTAGCGCAGGGTCCCTCCTACGAGCAGTACTTC

V: TRBV5-4
D: TRBD2
J: TRBJ2-3
size: -
CDR3: CASSLDKASGRSDTQYF
DNA: TGTGCCAGCAGCTTGGATAAGGCTAGCGGGAGGTCAGATACGCAGTATTTT

V: TRBV4-1
D: -
J: TRBJ1-2
size: few
CDR3: CASSQERGRRGYTF
DNA: TGCGCCAGCAGCCAGGAAAGGGGCCGGCGGGGCTACACCTTC

V: TRBV24-1
D: -
J: TRBJ2-6
size: -
CDR3: CATRGPPDPGANVLTF
DNA: TGTGCCACCAGGGGCCCCCCGGACCCTGGGGCCAACGTCCTGACTTTC